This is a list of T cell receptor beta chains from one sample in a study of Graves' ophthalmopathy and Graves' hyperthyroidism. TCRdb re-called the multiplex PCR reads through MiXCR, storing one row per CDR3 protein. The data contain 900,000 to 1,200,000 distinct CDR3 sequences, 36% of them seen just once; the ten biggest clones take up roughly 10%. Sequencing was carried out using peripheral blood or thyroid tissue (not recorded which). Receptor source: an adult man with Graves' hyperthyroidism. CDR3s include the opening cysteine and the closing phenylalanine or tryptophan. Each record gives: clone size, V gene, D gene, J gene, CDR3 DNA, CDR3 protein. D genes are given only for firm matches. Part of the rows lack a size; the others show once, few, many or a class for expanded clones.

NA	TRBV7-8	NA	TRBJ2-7	TGTGCCAGCAGCCCCTTTGGGGTAGCCCAGGCCTACGAGCAGTACTTC	CASSPFGVAQAYEQYF
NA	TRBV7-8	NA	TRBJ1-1	TGTGCCAGCAGCTTAGGAGCGGGAGGGCCGTACAATGAAGCTTTCTTT	CASSLGAGGPYNEAFF
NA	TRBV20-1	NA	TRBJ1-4	TGCAGTGCTAGGCACCCTGACCGGGGGCTGAGTGAAAAACTGTTTTTT	CSARHPDRGLSEKLFF
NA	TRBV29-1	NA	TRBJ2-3	TGCAGCGTTGAAAGTCTCAGAGATACGCAGTATTTT	CSVESLRDTQYF
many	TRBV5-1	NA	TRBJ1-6	TGCGCCAGCAGCCGGGACGAACCTTCACCCCTCCACTTT	CASSRDEPSPLHF
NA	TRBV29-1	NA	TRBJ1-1	TGCAGCGCCGGGACTAGGCCGAACACTGAAGCTTTCTTT	CSAGTRPNTEAFF
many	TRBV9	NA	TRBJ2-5	TGTGCCAGCAGCCCCTGGGACACCCAGGAGACCCAGTACTTC	CASSPWDTQETQYF
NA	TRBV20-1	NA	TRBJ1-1	TGCAGTGCTGGTCGAGGGGTGGCCACTGAAGCTTTCTTT	CSAGRGVATEAFF
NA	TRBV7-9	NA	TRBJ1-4	TGTGCCAGCAGCGCAGCCCTCACAGCGGGGACTAATGAAAAACTGTTTTTT	CASSAALTAGTNEKLFF
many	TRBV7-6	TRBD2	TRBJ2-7	TGTGCCAGCAGCCGGGGTGGGACTAGCGGCTCCTACGAGCAGTACTTC	CASSRGGTSGSYEQYF
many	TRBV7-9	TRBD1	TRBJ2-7	TGTGCCAGCAGTCGTTCCCCGGGACAGGGAAGGAACGAGCAGTACTTC	CASSRSPGQGRNEQYF
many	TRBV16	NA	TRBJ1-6	TGTGCCAGCAGCCAAGGGGCAGAGGGGTCACCCCTCCACTTT	CASSQGAEGSPLHF
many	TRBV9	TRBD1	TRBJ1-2	TGTGCCAGCAGCGAGGGCGTCCCGGGACAGGGGCCGACTAACTATGGCTACACCTTC	CASSEGVPGQGPTNYGYTF
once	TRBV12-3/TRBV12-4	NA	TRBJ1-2	TGTGCCAGCAGATCACAGGGAGCTAACTATGGCTACACCTTC	CASRSQGANYGYTF
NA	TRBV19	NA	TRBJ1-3	TGTGCCAGTAGTATCGGCAGAACTGGAAACACCATATATTTT	CASSIGRTGNTIYF
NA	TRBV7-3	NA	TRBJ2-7	TGCGCCAGCAGCCAAGACAAAGAAAACTACGAGCAGTACTTC	CASSQDKENYEQYF
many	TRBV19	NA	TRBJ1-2	TGTGCCAGTAGTATAGATGCCACCAGTAACTATGGCTACACCTTC	CASSIDATSNYGYTF
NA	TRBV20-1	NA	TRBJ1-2	TGCAGTGCTAGTCTACAGGGTAGGGATGGCTACACCTTC	CSASLQGRDGYTF
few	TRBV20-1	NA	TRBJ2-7	TGCAGTGCCCGGGACCCCACCAGCGACGAGCAGTACTTC	CSARDPTSDEQYF
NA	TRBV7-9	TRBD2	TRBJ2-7	TGTGCCAGCAGCCTTTGGACTAGCGCCTACGAGCAGTACTTC	CASSLWTSAYEQYF
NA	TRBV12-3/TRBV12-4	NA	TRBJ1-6	TGTGCCAGCAGCCGCGGCTCCCTCCACTTT	CASSRGSLHF
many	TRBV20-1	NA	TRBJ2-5	TGCAGTGCCCCGACTATGGGGGAGACCCAGTACTTC	CSAPTMGETQYF
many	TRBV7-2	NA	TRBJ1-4	TGTGCCAGCAGCTTAAGGGCCTTCTCGAATGAAAAACTGTTTTTT	CASSLRAFSNEKLFF
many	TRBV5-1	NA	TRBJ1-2	TGCGCCAGCAGCTTCAATGGGGGGCCAACGGGCTATGGCTACACCTTC	CASSFNGGPTGYGYTF
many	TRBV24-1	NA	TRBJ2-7	TGTGCCACCCGGGACACCTCCTACGAGCAGTACTTC	CATRDTSYEQYF
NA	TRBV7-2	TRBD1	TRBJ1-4	TGTGCCAGCAGCTCCGGACAGGGACGGCATGAAAAACTGTTTTTT	CASSSGQGRHEKLFF
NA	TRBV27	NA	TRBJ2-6	TGTGCCAGCAGACCGTCCGGGGCCTCTGGGGCCAACGTCCTGACTTTC	CASRPSGASGANVLTF
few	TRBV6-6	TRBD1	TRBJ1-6	TGTGCCAGCAGTTACTCCCTGGGACAGGGTGATTCACCCCTCCACTTT	CASSYSLGQGDSPLHF
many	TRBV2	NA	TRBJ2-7	TGTGCCAGCAGCCCCCTCCCCTCCTACGAGCAGTACTTC	CASSPLPSYEQYF
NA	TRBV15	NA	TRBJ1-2	TGTGCCACCAGCTGGGGAGGGAGAGACTATGGCTACACCTTC	CATSWGGRDYGYTF
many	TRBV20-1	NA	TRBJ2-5	TGCAGTGCCGATCGGCAGCGCAAGACCCAGTACTTC	CSADRQRKTQYF
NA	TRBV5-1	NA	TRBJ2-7	TGCGCCAGCAGCAGCGATGGGCAGGCCTACGAGCAGTACTTC	CASSSDGQAYEQYF
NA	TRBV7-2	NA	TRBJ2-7	TGTGCCAGCAGCTTGCCTAGAACAGGGGGGGACCTCGAGCAGTACTTC	CASSLPRTGGDLEQYF
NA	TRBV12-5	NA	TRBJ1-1	TGTGCCTGCAGTTTAGTGGTCGGGAACACTGAAGCTTTCTTT	CACSLVVGNTEAFF
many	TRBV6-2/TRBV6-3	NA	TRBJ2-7	TGTGCCAGCAGTTGGACGGGAGACTACGAGCAGTACTTC	CASSWTGDYEQYF
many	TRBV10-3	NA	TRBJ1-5	TGTGCCATCAGTGAGTCGATGGGGGAGCCCCAGCATTTT	CAISESMGEPQHF
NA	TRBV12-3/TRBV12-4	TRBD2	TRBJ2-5	TGTGCCAGCAGCCCCGGGGTAGCGGGATATGGAGAGACCCAGTACTTC	CASSPGVAGYGETQYF
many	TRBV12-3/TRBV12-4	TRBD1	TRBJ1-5	TGTGCCAGCAGTCAGAACAGGGGAGGAAATCAGCCCCAGCATTTT	CASSQNRGGNQPQHF
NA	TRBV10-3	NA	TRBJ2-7	TGTGCCAGCATCGAACCAGGGACCTACGAGCAGTACTTC	CASIEPGTYEQYF
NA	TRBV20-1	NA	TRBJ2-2	TGTGCCTGGACGGAGGGAAACACCGGGGAGCTGTTTTTT	CAWTEGNTGELFF
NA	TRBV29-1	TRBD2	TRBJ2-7	TGCAGCGTTGAAGCTAGCGGAACCTACGAGCAGTACTTC	CSVEASGTYEQYF
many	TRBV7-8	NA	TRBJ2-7	TGTGCCAGCAGCCATGGACTCGGCCTCAGCGACGAGCAGTACTTC	CASSHGLGLSDEQYF
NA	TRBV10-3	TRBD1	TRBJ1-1	TGTGCCAGCACCCATCGGGACAGTGGGGAGGGCACTGAAGCTTTCTTT	CASTHRDSGEGTEAFF
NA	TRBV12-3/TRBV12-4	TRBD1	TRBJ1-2	TGTGCCAGCAGTTTATCCCCCGCGACAGGGGTCGGCTACACCTTC	CASSLSPATGVGYTF
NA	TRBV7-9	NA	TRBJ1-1	TGTGCCAGCAGCCGGCCCTACCCTTCACCTGAAGCTTTCTTT	CASSRPYPSPEAFF
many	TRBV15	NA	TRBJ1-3	TGTGCCACCAGCAGAGCTCACGATGGGGTCCCAAACACCATATATTTT	CATSRAHDGVPNTIYF
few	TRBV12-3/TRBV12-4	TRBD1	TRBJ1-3	TGTGCCAGCACCGAGGACAGGGGGCGCAATGGAAACACCATATATTTT	CASTEDRGRNGNTIYF
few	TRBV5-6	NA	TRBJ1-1	TGTGCCACTATGGGACCGCTAAACACTGAAGCTTTCTTT	CATMGPLNTEAFF
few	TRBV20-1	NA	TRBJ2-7	TGCAGTGCTAGTCCCCATTCCTACGAGCAGTACTTC	CSASPHSYEQYF
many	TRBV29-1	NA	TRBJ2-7	TGCAGCGTTACAGGGGGGGGTGGCGAGCAGTACTTC	CSVTGGGGEQYF
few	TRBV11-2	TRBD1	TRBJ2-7	TGTGCCAGCAGCAAGGGACAGGGGGCCTCCTACGAGCAGTACTTC	CASSKGQGASYEQYF
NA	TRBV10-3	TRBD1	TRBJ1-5	TGTGCCATCAGTAGCGGGACAGAGCATCAGCCCCAGCATTTT	CAISSGTEHQPQHF
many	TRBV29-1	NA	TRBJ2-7	TGCAGCGTTGAACCCGGCGGACCCCTGGGTGAGCAGTACTTC	CSVEPGGPLGEQYF
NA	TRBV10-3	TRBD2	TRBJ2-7	TGTGCCAGCAGTTACGGCCTCCTGGGGAGGGGAGGTCACTACGAGCAGTACTTC	CASSYGLLGRGGHYEQYF
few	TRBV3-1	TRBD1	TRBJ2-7	TGTGCCAGCAGCCGTTGGGACAGGGAATCCTACGAGCAGTACTTC	CASSRWDRESYEQYF
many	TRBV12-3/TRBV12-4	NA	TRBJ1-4	TGTGCCAGCAGTTTGAGAGGGATCGATGAAAAACTGTTTTTT	CASSLRGIDEKLFF
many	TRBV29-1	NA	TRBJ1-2	TGCAGCGTTGAAGATGGGCCGCTTAGCTACACCTTC	CSVEDGPLSYTF